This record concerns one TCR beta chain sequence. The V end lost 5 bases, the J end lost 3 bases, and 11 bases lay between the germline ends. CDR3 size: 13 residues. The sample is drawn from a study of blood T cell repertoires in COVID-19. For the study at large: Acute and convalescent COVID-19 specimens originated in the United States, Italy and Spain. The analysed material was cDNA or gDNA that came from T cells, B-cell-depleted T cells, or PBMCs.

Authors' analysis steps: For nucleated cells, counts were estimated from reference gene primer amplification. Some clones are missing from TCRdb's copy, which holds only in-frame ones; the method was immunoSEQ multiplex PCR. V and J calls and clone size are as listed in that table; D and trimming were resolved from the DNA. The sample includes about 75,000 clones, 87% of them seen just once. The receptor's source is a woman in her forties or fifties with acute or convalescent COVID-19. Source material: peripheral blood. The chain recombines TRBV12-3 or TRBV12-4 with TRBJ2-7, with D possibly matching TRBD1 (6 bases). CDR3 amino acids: CASSGDTNYEQYF. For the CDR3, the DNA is TGTGCCAGCAGTGGGGACACCAACTACGAGCAGTACTTC.